These 5 T cell receptor beta chains came from one sample sequenced in a study of cytomegalovirus exposure and HLA in healthy donors. The PCR ran on 60 Vbeta and 13 Jbeta primers. Sequenced by immunoSEQ multiplex PCR; TCRdb stores in-frame clones only, minus some. Of 130,000 to 150,000 clones in the sample, about 80% were seen once. The source material was PBMCs. Source of these receptors: a woman aged 60-70 years in good health and CMV-seropositive.

This chain uses TRBV30 with TRBJ1-4; 10 nucleotides align to TRBD1. Germline CDR1 and CDR2: GTSNPN and SVGIG (reference sequence). V dropped 2 bases and J dropped 8; count of bases not matched to a gene: 11. The CDR3 runs to 16 residues. CDR3 sequence reads: CAWSRGQGTLREKLFF. As DNA, the CDR3 is TGTGCCTGGAGTAGGGGACAGGGGACCCTGAGGGAAAAACTGTTTTTT.

This chain connects TRBV7-9 to TRBJ2-3, with 10 positions matching TRBD2. CDR3 length: 15 residues. Germline lookup yields CDR1 SEHNR and CDR2 FQNEAQ (reference sequence). V was pared by 7 bases and J by 6 bases, with 10 bases of the junction left unmatched. The CDR3 DNA reads as TGTGCCAGCAACAACTTAGCGGGAGGTTGGGATACGCAGTATTTT. This gives the protein CASNNLAGGWDTQYF.

The chain links TRBV14 to TRBJ2-7; possible D gene TRBD1, 6 bases. Germline CDR1 is SGHDN and CDR2 is FVKESK. CDR3 size: 16 residues. Trimming shortened V by 4 bases and J by 1 base, and 17 bases separated the two germline ends. The CDR3 DNA reads as TGTGCCAGCAGCCCTCCCCCGGGACACTCATCCTACGAGCAGTACTTC. It specifies CASSPPPGHSSYEQYF.

Only one count was recorded for this clone. The chain uses TRBV7-8 and TRBJ2-1, with D possibly matching TRBD1 (6 bases). This CDR3 has 22 amino acids. Trimming took 2 bases from V and 4 from J, leaving 33 bases between them. The germline CDR1 and CDR2 sequences are SGHVS and FQNEAQ. The CDR3 region is CASSLWVKGSGGMRGMYNEQFF. CDR3 coding DNA: TGTGCCAGCAGCTTATGGGTGAAAGGGTCTGGGGGAATGAGGGGGATGTACAATGAGCAGTTCTTC.

This clone occurred a few times. The V and J genes are TRBV2 and TRBJ2-5; D perhaps matches TRBD2 (8 bases). This CDR3 comprises 15 residues. Germline loops: CDR1 SNHLY, CDR2 FYNNEI. Between the trimmed V and J ends, which lost 8 bases and 7 bases, there was a span of 23 bases. The CDR3 DNA reads as TGTGCCAGCCGAAGGGGCCGGGAGGGGGCGGGGACCCAGTACTTC. Translation gives CASRRGREGAGTQYF.